Reported below is one TCR beta chain. Per the authors' pipeline: It was from reference gene primer amplification that nucleated cell counts were estimated. Here immunoSEQ multiplex PCR was the method, and the copy in TCRdb shows in-frame clones only, minus some. V, J and clone size were drawn from that table, and D and trimming were deduced from the DNA. The sample has 200,000 to 250,000 clones; 87% are singletons. This sample was included in a study of blood T cell repertoires in COVID-19. Study overall: From the United States, Italy and Spain came samples of acute and convalescent COVID-19. PBMCs, B-cell-depleted T cells, or T cells were the source of the cDNA or gDNA that made up the material.

This TCR was sampled from a woman between 18 and 30 years old who had recovered from COVID-19. Sequencing was carried out using peripheral blood.

The DNA of the CDR3 is TGCGCCAGCAGCCAAGTTGAACAGGGGTTAAATGAGCAGTTCTTC. Amino acid sequence: CASSQVEQGLNEQFF. V usage is TRBV4-1 and J usage is TRBJ2-1; TRBD1 matches at 7 bases. CDR1 is MGHRA, CDR2 YSYEKL, per germline. The CDR3 has 15 residues. V shed 1 base and J 7 bases; nucleotides not matched to a gene: 7.